One sample yielded the 10 T cell receptor beta chains listed below, sequenced in a study of sequential checkpoint blockade in melanoma. Treatment noted: randomized to nivolumab then ipilimumab (arm A) or the reverse (arm B). Using immunoSEQ multiplex PCR, the repertoire was profiled, and TCRdb retains in-frame clones only, with some absent. This sample has more than 15,000 clones, with over 60% found just once. Here the sequenced sample was CD8+ T cells sorted from blood (inferred from file names), taken from a patient given nivolumab and ipilimumab in sequence. The receptors were gathered from a human donor with melanoma.

The CDR3 region is CASSFGTSFAYEQYF. The DNA of the CDR3 is TGTGCCAGCAGTTTTGGGACTAGCTTCGCCTACGAGCAGTACTTC. The rearrangement joins TRBV5-4 to TRBJ2-7; 9 bases match TRBD2. This CDR3 comprises 15 residues. Trimming at V came to 5 bases and at J to 2 bases, leaving 8 bases not matched to a gene. Germline values: CDR1 SGHNT, CDR2 YYREEE (reference sequence).

By share of the sample, this clone is medium-sized. The gene calls are TRBV13 and TRBJ1-3; no clear D. The CDR3 length is 14 residues. Per germline, CDR1 PRHDT and CDR2 FYEKMQ (reference sequence). V dropped 2 bases and J dropped 0 bases, with 5 bases sitting between them. CDR3 DNA: TGTGCCAGCAGCTTAATCAACTCTGGAAACACCATATATTTT. Encoded protein: CASSLINSGNTIYF.

The chain recombines TRBV2 with TRBJ1-6; D may be TRBD1 (6 bases). The CDR3 contains 14 residues. Trimming left V 7 bases short and J 5 bases short, with 12 bases between. From germline, CDR1 is SNHLY and CDR2 FYNNEI. The CDR3 DNA sequence: TGTGCCAGCATTGGGGGCGCGGATAATTCACCCCTCCACTTT. Residues: CASIGGADNSPLHF.

This chain joins TRBV7-3 and TRBJ2-7; TRBD1 aligns across 8 bases. Germline trimming cut 0 bases from V and 5 bases from J; bases unmatched to any gene: 3. The germline V gene has CDR1 SGHTA and CDR2 FQGTGA. This CDR3 comprises 14 residues. CDR3 protein: CASSLTGQADEQYF. The CDR3, as DNA: TGTGCCAGCAGCTTAACGGGACAGGCTGACGAGCAGTACTTC.

The rearrangement links TRBV5-5 to TRBJ2-7, with 12 bases matching TRBD1. CDR1 is SGHKS and CDR2 is YYEKEE in the germline V gene (reference sequence). The V segment lost 2 bases and the J segment 4 bases; nucleotides outside the gene matches: 7. There are 16 residues in the CDR3. The CDR3 DNA sequence: TGTGCCAGCAGCTTCCGGGACAGGGGGCTTCTATACGAGCAGTACTTC. Amino acid sequence: CASSFRDRGLLYEQYF.

The chain recombines TRBV27 with TRBJ1-2, with unresolved D. CDR1 MNHEY and CDR2 SMNVEV come from the germline V gene (reference sequence). V lost 2 bases to trimming and J lost 1 base, with 5 bases between them. CDR3 length: 13 residues. CDR3: CASSLSGNYGYTF. The CDR3 bases are TGTGCCAGCAGTTTAAGCGGTAACTATGGCTACACCTTC.

The chain combines TRBV11-3 with TRBJ2-7, with 13 bases fitting TRBD2. Germline assignment: CDR1 SGHNT and CDR2 YENEEA. There are 20 residues in the CDR3. Unmatched junction bases numbered 14, after V lost 1 base and J lost 2 bases. The CDR3, as DNA: TGTGCCAGCAGCTTAGGAGTAGTTGGACTAGCGGGAGTGGGGGCCTACGAGCAGTACTTC. It specifies CASSLGVVGLAGVGAYEQYF.

The chain joins TRBV7-3 to TRBJ2-1; the match to TRBD2 covers 12 bases. The CDR3 spans 17 residues. Germline V gene data show CDR1 as SGHTA and CDR2 as FQGTGA. V shed 4 bases and J 4 bases; nucleotides not matched to a gene: 8. CDR3 nucleotide sequence: TGTGCCAGCAGCTCGGGACTAGCGGGCCCTGGGTACAATGAGCAGTTCTTC. It yields the protein CASSSGLAGPGYNEQFF.

The chain couples TRBV15 to TRBJ1-6; D unresolved. Germline-derived CDR1 and CDR2 are LNHNV and YYDKDF (reference sequence). V was trimmed by 1 base and J by 0 bases, leaving 10 bases between them. The length of the CDR3 is 17 residues. The CDR3 here is CATSRGHRSSYNSPLHF. For the CDR3, the DNA is TGTGCCACCAGCAGAGGGCATAGGAGCTCCTATAATTCACCCCTCCACTTT.

The chain joins TRBV6-6 to TRBJ2-7, with D perhaps TRBD2 (6 bases). From germline, CDR1 is MNHNY and CDR2 SVGAGI (reference sequence). The length of the CDR3 is 14 residues. V lost 6 bases to trimming and J lost 6 bases, with 18 bases between them. CDR3 sequence reads: CASSPRIGGTEQYF. The CDR3 DNA sequence: TGTGCCAGCAGCCCTAGGATCGGAGGGACCGAGCAGTACTTC.